This T cell receptor beta chain was identified during a study of shared clonotypes between healthy human individuals. The CDR3 covers 16 residues. Germline V gene sequence: CDR1 SGHVS, CDR2 FNYEAQ. V lost 5 bases, J lost 0 bases, and 14 bases lay in between. The naive CD8 subset, CD45RO-negative cells positively selected for CCR7, excluded terminally differentiated effector memory CD45RA+ cells. TCRdb's table, derived via immunoSEQ multiplex PCR, lists solely in-frame clones and lacks some. The sample consists of hundreds of thousands of clones, 98% of them appearing once. This TCR derives from a man aged 25-40 years in good health. The chain links TRBV7-6 to TRBJ2-1, with D perhaps matching TRBD1 (6 bases). The sequenced sample was naive CD8+ T cells sorted from blood. The CDR3 DNA reads as TGTGCCAGCAGCGACCCTACAGGGACCTCCTACAATGAGCAGTTCTTC. Translation gives CASSDPTGTSYNEQFF.